Each of the 14 T cell receptor beta chains below was sequenced from the same sample in a study of T cell clonotyping in hematopoietic cell transplantation. Sequencing was performed with immunoSEQ multiplex PCR; in TCRdb, only in-frame clones are kept and a portion is missing. This table has some 250 clones, more than 85% appearing once. The sample in question was PBMCs, obtained 30 days after allogeneic stem cell transplant. Every receptor here comes from a male patient in his late teens or twenties who had an allogeneic stem cell transplant, so the T cells may come from the graft donor. Some clones in this sample may be carry-over from other donors' samples.

This chain connects TRBV5-1 to TRBJ2-3; a weak D match, TRBD2 (6 bases). The CDR3 totals 16 residues. CDR1 is SGHRS, CDR2 YFSETQ, per germline. V lost 0 bases, J lost 0 bases, and 11 bases lay in between. The CDR3 DNA sequence: TGCGCCAGCAGCTTGGCGGCGGGGCCTAGCACAGATACGCAGTATTTT. It translates to CASSLAAGPSTDTQYF.

This clone appeared once. V is TRBV6-6 and J is TRBJ1-2; 8 bases line up with TRBD1. Germline CDR1 reads MNHNY; CDR2 reads SVGAGI (reference sequence). The V and J ends lost 6 bases and 8 bases, in that order; junction bases with no gene match: 14. The CDR3 sequence is 15 residues long. For the CDR3, the DNA is TGTGCCAGCAGCCCCGCCTCACAGGGGGTCTCCGGCTACACCTTC. This codes for CASSPASQGVSGYTF.

The gene calls are TRBV5-1 and TRBJ1-1; possible D gene TRBD1, 5 bases. Between the trimmed V and J ends, which lost 0 bases and 1 base, there was a span of 13 bases. The CDR3 length is 16 residues. Germline CDR1 and CDR2: SGHRS and YFSETQ. CDR3 in DNA: TGCGCCAGCAGCTTGGTGGGGGGAGCGACGAACACTGAAGCTTTCTTT. This sequence encodes CASSLVGGATNTEAFF.

This clone has a handful of counts. The V call is TRBV27, the J call TRBJ1-2, with TRBD1 as a possible D gene (6 bases). Germline V gene sequence: CDR1 MNHEY, CDR2 SMNVEV (reference sequence). CDR3 length equals 12 residues. V was cut by 10 bases and J by 8 bases, with 17 bases left in between. The CDR3 DNA follows: TGTGCCACACGTACGGGGGCGGGGGGCTACACCTTC. Amino acid sequence: CATRTGAGGYTF.

The chain employs TRBV7-9 and TRBJ2-2; 7 positions match TRBD2. The CDR3 has 16 residues. CDR1 is SEHNR and CDR2 is FQNEAQ in the germline V gene (reference sequence). The junction had 11 bases not matched to a gene; V was cut back by 7 bases and J by 3 bases. CDR3 region: CASTAASGTYTGELFF. DNA for the CDR3: TGTGCCAGCACCGCTGCAAGCGGGACTTACACCGGGGAGCTGTTTTTT.

This chain joins TRBV10-1 and TRBJ1-1; no reliable D call. Per the germline V gene, CDR1 is WNHNN and CDR2 is SYGVQD (reference sequence). The CDR3 length is 14 residues. V lost 3 bases to trimming and J lost 4 bases, with 12 bases between them. DNA of the CDR3: TGCGCCAGCAGTGACCACGGTCCGGGCACTGAAGCTTTCTTT. Translating gives CASSDHGPGTEAFF.

The chain recombines TRBV5-1 with TRBJ1-2; 7 bases agree with TRBD1. This CDR3 is 15 amino acids long. Per the germline V gene, CDR1 is SGHRS and CDR2 is YFSETQ. J gave up 4 bases and V 6 bases, and 12 bases lay outside the gene matches. The CDR3 nucleotides read TGCGCCAGCAACCCGACAGGGCTCTCTGGCTATGGCTACACCTTC. This encodes CASNPTGLSGYGYTF. Variable domain in full (rest from reference TRBV5-1 and TRBJ1-2): KAGVTQTPRYLIKTRGQQVTLSCSPISGHRSVSWYQQTPGQGLQFLFEYFSETQRNKGNFPGRFSGRQFSNSRSEMNVSTLELGDSALYLCASNPTGLSGYGYTFGSGTRLTVV.

The rearrangement uses TRBV5-1 and TRBJ2-5, with 9 bases lining up with TRBD2. CDR3 length: 15 amino acids. V trimming: 3 bases; J trimming: 1 base; junction bases outside the gene matches: 4. CDR1 and CDR2 from the germline V gene are SGHRS and YFSETQ. The CDR3 DNA follows: TGCGCCAGCAGCTCAGTAGCGGGGGTCCAAGAGACCCAGTACTTC. It translates to CASSSVAGVQETQYF.

The V gene is TRBV4-2, the J gene TRBJ2-7; 8 positions agree with TRBD2. Germline trimming cut 1 base from V and 6 bases from J; bases unmatched to any gene: 14. The CDR3 consists of 17 residues. CDR1 and CDR2 (germline): LGHNA, YNFKEQ. The CDR3 protein is CASSQAGISGGPPEQYF. CDR3 DNA: TGTGCCAGCAGCCAAGCAGGTATATCGGGAGGGCCGCCCGAGCAGTACTTC.

The gene calls are TRBV27 and TRBJ2-1; maybe TRBD2 (6 bases). The ends were cut back, 5 bases at V and 7 bases at J, with 18 bases in the middle. The germline V gene encodes CDR1 MNHEY and CDR2 SMNVEV (reference sequence). This CDR3 region has 15 residues. The CDR3 DNA reads TGTGCCAGCAGTACGCTTCCCGTAGGGACTAATGAGCAGTTCTTC. Translation: CASSTLPVGTNEQFF.

The V call is TRBV5-1, the J call TRBJ2-7; D unclear. CDR1 SGHRS and CDR2 YFSETQ come from the germline V gene. The CDR3 covers 14 residues. Trimming stripped 6 bases from V and 2 bases from J, with 15 bases between. The CDR3 coding sequence is TGCGCCAGCACCTTCGGGTACGCAGCCTACGAGCAGTACTTC. Its translation is CASTFGYAAYEQYF. The full variable domain, rest sourced from reference TRBV5-1 and TRBJ2-7, is KAGVTQTPRYLIKTRGQQVTLSCSPISGHRSVSWYQQTPGQGLQFLFEYFSETQRNKGNFPGRFSGRQFSNSRSEMNVSTLELGDSALYLCASTFGYAAYEQYFGPGTRLTVT.

The genes are TRBV7-9 and TRBJ1-2, with TRBD1 identical over 9 bases. This CDR3 region has 15 residues. The trim removed 1 base at V and 0 bases at J, leaving 0 bases unmatched. CDR1 and CDR2 from the germline V gene are SEHNR and FQNEAQ (reference sequence). The CDR3 DNA sequence: TGTGCCAGCAGCTTAGGGACAGGGGCTAACTATGGCTACACCTTC. Translated, it gives CASSLGTGANYGYTF.

J is TRBJ2-3 and V is TRBV5-6; the match to TRBD1 covers 10 bases. The CDR3 contains 15 residues. The V segment lost 4 bases and the J segment 3 bases; nucleotides outside the gene matches: 5. Germline V gene data show CDR1 as SGHDT and CDR2 as YYEEEE. The CDR3 sequence is CASSQGTGETDTQYF. For the CDR3, the DNA is TGTGCCAGCAGCCAGGGGACAGGGGAAACAGATACGCAGTATTTT. Full variable domain (missing parts from reference TRBV5-6 and TRBJ2-3): DAGVTQSPTHLIKTRGQQVTLRCSPKSGHDTVSWYQQALGQGPQFIFQYYEEEERQRGNFPDRFSGHQFPNYSSELNVNALLLGDSALYLCASSQGTGETDTQYFGPGTRLTVL.

CDR3 residues: CASSLGQGANTEAFF. CDR3 nucleotides: TGTGCCAGCAGCTTAGGGCAGGGGGCGAACACTGAAGCTTTCTTT. The V call is TRBV7-9, the J call TRBJ1-1; 8 positions match TRBD1. The CDR3 consists of 15 residues. CDR1 is SEHNR and CDR2 is FQNEAQ in the germline V gene (reference sequence). With V trimmed by 1 base and J by 1 base, 2 bases remained unmatched.